This TCR beta chain is from a study of blood T cells in healthy people across ages. Primers used in a second PCR of about 7 to 12 cycles were a sample-barcoded 5' primer and a J-beta primer mix. TCRdb passed the 5' RACE reads through MiXCR, listing each CDR3 protein once. The sample records around 850,000 distinct CDR3 sequences, about 34% being singletons. Germline V lookup: CDR1 KGHDR, CDR2 SFDVKD. The CDR3 loop spans 17 amino acids. To note about this clonotype: One end of the junction does not line up with germline, which may come from a read error.

The chain recombines TRBV24-1 with TRBJ2-2; 14 positions agree with TRBD2. The source of this sequence is a man younger than 35 in good health. The sequenced sample consisted of blood. CDR3 in amino acids: CATSDHGLAGGTEELFF. The CDR3 DNA is TGTGCCACCAGTGACCACGGACTAGCGGGGGGTACCGAGGAGCTGTTTTTT.